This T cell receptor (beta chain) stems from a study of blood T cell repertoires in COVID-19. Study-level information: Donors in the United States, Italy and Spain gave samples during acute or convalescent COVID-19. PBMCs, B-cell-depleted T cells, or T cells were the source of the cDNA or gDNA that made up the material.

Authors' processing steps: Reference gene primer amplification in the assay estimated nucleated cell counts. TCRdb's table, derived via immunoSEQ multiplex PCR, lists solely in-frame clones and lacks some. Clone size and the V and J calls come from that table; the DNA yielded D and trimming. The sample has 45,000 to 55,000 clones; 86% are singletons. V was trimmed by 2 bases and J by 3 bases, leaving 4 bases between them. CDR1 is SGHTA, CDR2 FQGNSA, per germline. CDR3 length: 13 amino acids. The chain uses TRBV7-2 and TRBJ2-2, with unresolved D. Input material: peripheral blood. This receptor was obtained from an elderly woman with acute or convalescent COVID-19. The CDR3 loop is CASSLRYTGELFF. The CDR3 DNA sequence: TGTGCCAGCAGCTTACGGTACACCGGGGAGCTGTTTTTT.